These 25 T cell receptor beta chains were sequenced from one sample in a study of blood T cell repertoires in COVID-19 (dated by TCRdb to the early 2020s). Library construction relied on the immunoSEQ multiplex PCR assay. Here the immuneACCESS table is served through TCRdb, limited to in-frame sequences with V and J called. Missing clones are a known gap in these copies; in checked studies unresolved V genes cover under half, and the rest lacks a known reason. Recorded for this sample are 150,000 or so clones; 85% to 95% of them occurred a single time. The top ten clonotypes cover 3.5% to 5% of the sample. Sequencing was carried out using peripheral blood. The receptors were sampled from a woman aged 45-59 years with acute or convalescent COVID-19.

The chain carries TRBV7-9 and TRBJ1-1; unclear D gene. V was clipped by 4 bases and J by 10 bases, with 13 bases between them. Germline V gives CDR1 SEHNR, CDR2 FQNEAQ (reference sequence). The CDR3 loop spans 12 amino acids. The CDR3 reads CASSSPKFGAFF. In DNA, the CDR3 is TGTGCCAGCAGCTCCCCCAAATTCGGAGCTTTCTTT.

The sample holds one count of this clone. The chain combines TRBV6-1 with TRBJ1-1; 8 nucleotides match TRBD1. The CDR3 sequence is 18 residues long. From germline, CDR1 is MNHNS and CDR2 SASEGT. V dropped 1 base and J dropped 1; count of bases not matched to a gene: 11. CDR3 in DNA: TGTGCCAGCAGTGAAGATGGGGACAGGAATGATAGGAACACTGAAGCTTTCTTT. Its protein product is CASSEDGDRNDRNTEAFF.

V gene TRBV30 combines with J gene TRBJ1-5, with 8 bases aligning to TRBD1. This CDR3 is 14 amino acids long. With 3 bases clipped from V and 6 bases from J, the junction kept 7 bases outside the gene matches. Germline CDR1 reads GTSNPN; CDR2 reads SVGIG (reference sequence). The CDR3 loop is CAWSPGQGAQPQHF. The CDR3 DNA reads as TGTGCCTGGAGCCCCGGGCAGGGGGCTCAGCCCCAGCATTTT.

This clone has just one count. The CDR3 DNA is TGTGCCAGCAGTACTAGACTGAACACCGGGGAGCTGTTTTTT. It translates to CASSTRLNTGELFF. V usage is TRBV28 and J usage is TRBJ2-2, with D perhaps matching TRBD2 (5 bases). The CDR3 length is 14 residues. V was cut by 5 bases and J by 1 base, with 8 bases left in between. Per the germline V gene, CDR1 is MDHEN and CDR2 is SYDVKM.

CDR3 region: CASSEWGQGREQYF. In DNA, the CDR3 is TGTGCCAGCAGTGAATGGGGACAGGGTAGGGAGCAGTACTTC. The J gene is TRBJ2-7, the V gene TRBV6-1; the match to TRBD1 covers 9 bases. This CDR3 contains 14 residues. V gave up 2 bases and J gave up 7 bases; unmatched junction bases: 6. The germline gives CDR1 MNHNS, CDR2 SASEGT.

CDR3 loop: CASSTLGQGLSGNTIYF. For the CDR3, the DNA is TGTGCCAGTAGTACCCTAGGACAGGGACTCTCTGGAAACACCATATATTTT. The chain links TRBV19 to TRBJ1-3; 8 nucleotides line up with TRBD1. CDR1 and CDR2 from the germline V gene are LNHDA and SQIVND (reference sequence). The CDR3 length is 17 residues. Unmatched junction bases numbered 8, after V lost 4 bases and J lost 0 bases.

This clone was observed once. The chain employs TRBV7-2 and TRBJ1-1; 7 bases are shared with TRBD1. The germline gives CDR1 SGHTA, CDR2 FQGNSA. The CDR3 loop spans 13 amino acids. V lost 8 bases, J lost 2 bases, and 5 bases stayed unmatched. The CDR3 nucleotides read TGTGCCAGCTTGACAGGGCGTAACACTGAAGCTTTCTTT. Translating gives CASLTGRNTEAFF.

This clone has only one observation. The chain couples TRBV9 to TRBJ2-1; 8 bases match TRBD2. The junction had 10 bases not matched to a gene; V was cut back by 0 bases and J by 2 bases. Per the germline V gene, CDR1 is SGDLS and CDR2 is YYNGEE. The CDR3 covers 18 residues. CDR3 DNA sequence: TGTGCCAGCAGCGTAGTTCCGGACGCGGGGGGCACCTACAATGAGCAGTTCTTC. It codes for CASSVVPDAGGTYNEQFF.

The rearrangement links TRBV5-6 to TRBJ2-5; tentatively, D is TRBD1 (5 bases). The CDR3 covers 13 residues. V shed 3 bases and J shed 3 bases, with 9 bases lying between them. Germline-derived CDR1 and CDR2 are SGHDT and YYEEEE. This chain's CDR3 is CASSSVTEETQYF. The CDR3 nucleotides are TGTGCCAGCAGCTCCGTGACAGAAGAGACCCAGTACTTC.

In this sample, this clone turned up a few times. J is TRBJ2-1 and V is TRBV2; 11 nucleotides agree with TRBD1. CDR3 size: 14 residues. Germline V gene sequence: CDR1 SNHLY, CDR2 FYNNEI. The ends lost 6 bases at V and 8 bases at J; junction bases unmatched: 6. The CDR3 loop reads CASSVGQGVDEQFF. The CDR3 coding sequence is TGTGCCAGCAGCGTGGGACAGGGGGTCGATGAGCAGTTCTTC.

The chain uses TRBV7-2 and TRBJ1-6; 11 positions match TRBD1. The ends lost 5 bases at V and 10 bases at J; junction bases unmatched: 19. CDR3 length: 19 residues. Germline V lookup: CDR1 SGHTA, CDR2 FQGNSA. The CDR3 DNA reads as TGTGCCAGCAGCCGTAACCTGGACAGGGGGCAATCCTCTTGGTCACCCCTCCACTTT. Protein sequence: CASSRNLDRGQSSWSPLHF.

The chain couples TRBV10-3 to TRBJ2-7; 8 bases agree with TRBD1. This CDR3 is built from 11 residues. The trim removed 6 bases at V and 8 bases at J, leaving 3 bases unmatched. The germline CDR1 and CDR2 sequences are ENHRY and SYGVKD. The CDR3 region is CAIRGQDKQYF. Here the CDR3 DNA reads TGTGCCATCAGGGGACAGGACAAGCAGTACTTC.

The chain employs TRBV27 and TRBJ2-1; D might be TRBD2 (5 bases). Germline V gene sequence: CDR1 MNHEY, CDR2 SMNVEV (reference sequence). V lost 8 bases, J lost 3 bases, and 8 bases lay in between. CDR3 size: 12 residues. CDR3 in DNA: TGTGCCAGCTTCCGGGACTACAATGAGCAGTTCTTC. Amino acids: CASFRDYNEQFF.

The chain is built from TRBV3-1 (or the pseudogene TRBV3-2) and TRBJ1-5; the D gene is possibly TRBD1 (5 bases). With 0 bases removed from V and 11 bases from J, the gap between germline ends came to 11 bases. Germline lookup yields CDR1 LGHDT and CDR2 YNNKEL (reference sequence). This CDR3 region has 13 residues. The CDR3, as DNA: TGTGCCAGCAGCCAAGATGGGGCCGCCGCCCAGCATTTT. Residues: CASSQDGAAAQHF.

V and J are TRBV2 and TRBJ2-7; D might be TRBD2 (5 bases). This CDR3 contains 12 residues. Per the germline V gene, CDR1 is SNHLY and CDR2 is FYNNEI. V was cut by 4 bases and J by 7 bases, with 11 bases left in between. This chain's CDR3 is CASSVVREEQYF. The CDR3 nucleotides are TGTGCCAGCAGTGTGGTCCGGGAAGAGCAGTACTTC.

This chain connects TRBV6-2 or TRBV6-3 to TRBJ1-1, with D perhaps matching TRBD1 (5 bases). Germline V gene sequence: CDR1 MNHEY, CDR2 SVGEGT. Trimming removed 0 bases from V and 4 bases from J, with 12 bases in between. CDR3 size: 15 residues. The CDR3 reads CASSYSLPRATEAFF. CDR3 nucleotides: TGTGCCAGCAGTTACTCGTTACCCAGGGCCACTGAAGCTTTCTTT.

The gene calls are TRBV6-2 or TRBV6-3 and TRBJ2-1, with 13 bases aligning to TRBD2. CDR1 is MNHEY and CDR2 is SVGEGT in the germline V gene. V lost 4 bases, J lost 7 bases, and 19 bases stayed unmatched. The CDR3 length is 20 residues. CDR3 in amino acids: CASSSPLWTSGSSFANEQFF. In DNA, the CDR3 is TGTGCCAGCAGTTCTCCTCTTTGGACTAGCGGGAGTTCTTTTGCGAATGAGCAGTTCTTC.

The chain links TRBV6-5 to TRBJ1-3; D gene uncertain. Looked up from germline, CDR1 is MNHEY and CDR2 is SVGAGI. The germline V and J ends were trimmed by 0 bases and 0 bases, with 9 bases remaining between them. The CDR3 covers 16 residues. CDR3 sequence reads: CASSYSRGFSGNTIYF. As DNA, the CDR3 is TGTGCCAGCAGTTACTCAAGAGGCTTCTCTGGAAACACCATATATTTT.

This clone was found many times. The chain recombines TRBV5-5 with TRBJ1-6; 8 bases fit TRBD1. CDR1 and CDR2 from the germline V gene are SGHKS and YYEKEE (reference sequence). The CDR3 is made up of 17 amino acids. V was pared by 5 bases and J by 4 bases, with 11 bases of the junction left unmatched. CDR3: CASRPHYGQGYNSPLHF. In DNA form, the CDR3 reads TGTGCCAGCAGACCACACTACGGACAGGGTTATAATTCACCCCTCCACTTT.

This clone came up once. The genes are TRBV4-1 and TRBJ1-1; no clear D gene. The V gene lost 0 bases and the J gene lost 5 bases, with 10 bases spanning the gap. CDR3 length equals 14 residues. Germline V gene lookup returns CDR1 MGHRA and CDR2 YSYEKL. In nucleotides, the CDR3 is TGCGCCAGCAGCCAAGATCGGGAGGAAACTGAAGCTTTCTTT. Encoded protein: CASSQDREETEAFF.

The chain employs TRBV24-1 and TRBJ2-1, with 10 bases matching TRBD2. The germline V gene has CDR1 KGHDR and CDR2 SFDVKD. CDR3 length: 20 amino acids. Trimming cost V 1 base and J 0 bases; bases outside gene matches: 11. The CDR3 here is CATSDLAGGESKSSYNEQFF. CDR3 DNA: TGTGCCACCAGTGATTTAGCGGGGGGGGAGTCCAAAAGCTCCTACAATGAGCAGTTCTTC.

The V gene is TRBV2, the J gene TRBJ1-4, with D maybe TRBD1 (6 bases). The CDR3 extends over 14 amino acids. Germline V gene lookup returns CDR1 SNHLY and CDR2 FYNNEI. V was cut by 8 bases and J by 5 bases, with 15 bases left in between. In DNA, the CDR3 is TGTGCCAGCGAACAGGGCGGGGGAAATGAAAAACTGTTTTTT. Protein: CASEQGGGNEKLFF.

In its sample, this clone was seen a few times. The CDR3 loop reads CASSTHTGELFF. CDR3 in DNA: TGTGCCAGCAGCACTCACACCGGGGAGCTGTTTTTT. J is TRBJ2-2 and V is TRBV7-9; unclear D gene. V was pared by 5 bases and J by 3 bases, with 4 bases between. The CDR3 runs to 12 residues. Germline lookup yields CDR1 SEHNR and CDR2 FQNEAQ (reference sequence).

This chain connects TRBV5-1 to TRBJ1-4; 7 bases are shared with TRBD1. CDR3 length: 15 amino acids. Unmatched junction bases numbered 7, after V lost 0 bases and J lost 8 bases. CDR1 is SGHRS, CDR2 YFSETQ, per germline. The CDR3 is CASSLGGTAKEKLFF. For the CDR3, the DNA is TGCGCCAGCAGCTTGGGCGGGACAGCAAAAGAAAAACTGTTTTTT.

This chain joins TRBV19 and TRBJ1-5, with 8 bases that match TRBD1. Germline CDR1 reads LNHDA; CDR2 reads SQIVND (reference sequence). The CDR3 totals 15 residues. V shed 4 bases, J shed 9 bases, and the junction held 11 bases outside the gene matches. Here the CDR3 DNA reads TGTGCCAGTAGTAAACCGGACAGGGCCAACCGGCCCCAGCATTTT. It is translated as CASSKPDRANRPQHF. Variable domain in full (rest from reference TRBV19 and TRBJ1-5): DGGITQSPKYLFRKEGQNVTLSCEQNLNHDAMYWYRQDPGQGLRLIYYSQIVNDFQKGDIAEGYSVSREKKESFPLTVTSAQKNPTAFYLCASSKPDRANRPQHFGDGTRLSIL.